The 25 T cell receptor beta chains below come from one sample, sequenced in a study of T cells after yellow fever vaccination. Each CDR3 protein is one row after TCRdb ran MiXCR on the 5' RACE reads. The table has about 49,000 distinct CDR3 sequences, about 7.9% seen once. The sequences come from CD8+ T cells sorted from PBMCs, collected less than 18 days after the first yellow fever vaccination. All receptors come from a man aged 18 to 30 who received the YFV17D yellow fever vaccine.

V gene TRBV4-3 combines with J gene TRBJ1-1, with a tentative D call TRBD1 (6 bases). The CDR3 consists of 13 residues. Germline CDR1 is LGHNA and CDR2 is YSLEER. V gave up 6 bases and J gave up 3 bases, with 11 bases separating them. The CDR3 is CASSLGHYTEAFF. The CDR3, as DNA: TGCGCCAGCAGTTTGGGACATTACACTGAAGCTTTCTTT.

This clonotype was picked up many times. V gene TRBV11-2 combines with J gene TRBJ2-1; 8 nucleotides agree with TRBD2. J was trimmed by 0 bases and V by 5 bases; bases with no gene match: 15. The CDR3 sequence is 19 residues long. The germline V gene encodes CDR1 SGHAT and CDR2 FQNNGV. The CDR3 DNA sequence: TGTGCCAGCAGCCCTAGTGGCGGGGGGCCACTGAGCTCCTACAATGAGCAGTTCTTC. Its translation is CASSPSGGGPLSSYNEQFF.

This clonotype has a count of ten or more. The chain has TRBV7-2 and TRBJ2-2, with D uncertain. Trimming removed 8 bases from V and 4 bases from J, with 20 bases in between. Germline V CDR1 and CDR2: SGHTA, FQGNSA. The CDR3 spans 16 residues. CDR3 in amino acids: CASQSLEEWGTGELFF. CDR3 DNA sequence: TGTGCCAGCCAATCTTTAGAGGAGTGGGGCACCGGGGAGCTGTTTTTT.

The rearrangement links TRBV24-1 to TRBJ1-5, with D tentatively TRBD1 (5 bases). This CDR3 has 14 residues. V was shortened by 1 base and J by 5 bases, with 8 bases between the two germline ends. Germline lookup yields CDR1 KGHDR and CDR2 SFDVKD. The CDR3 loop reads CATSDFRGDQPQHF. CDR3 DNA: TGTGCCACCAGTGATTTTAGGGGCGATCAGCCCCAGCATTTT.

This clonotype is large in the sample. The V and J genes are TRBV5-6 and TRBJ2-5; 7 bases line up with TRBD1. Unmatched junction bases numbered 4, after V lost 0 bases and J lost 5 bases. From germline, CDR1 is SGHDT and CDR2 YYEEEE. The CDR3 is 14 amino acids. The CDR3 sequence: CASSLGRGYETQYF. DNA for the CDR3: TGTGCCAGCAGCTTGGGCAGGGGGTATGAGACCCAGTACTTC.

Within the sample, this clonotype is medium-sized (0.01 to 0.1%). The chain combines TRBV4-2 with TRBJ2-6; tentatively, D is TRBD1 (6 bases). This CDR3 spans 16 amino acids. Trimming removed 0 bases from V and 7 bases from J, with 13 bases in between. Germline V gene lookup returns CDR1 LGHNA and CDR2 YNFKEQ. CDR3 residues: CASSQEDTGSANVLTF. The CDR3, as DNA: TGTGCCAGCAGCCAAGAGGATACAGGGAGTGCCAACGTCCTGACTTTC.

This clonotype has a count of ten or more. The chain is built from TRBV28 and TRBJ2-1; D not certain. The CDR3 consists of 12 residues. V shed 2 bases and J shed 10 bases, with 9 bases lying between them. The germline gives CDR1 MDHEN, CDR2 SYDVKM. CDR3 in amino acids: CASSLIPGEQFF. In DNA form, the CDR3 reads TGTGCCAGCAGTTTAATCCCCGGGGAGCAGTTCTTC.

This clonotype was counted ten times or more. The chain recombines TRBV5-1 with TRBJ2-3; maybe TRBD2 (5 bases). This CDR3 has 17 residues. V was clipped by 2 bases and J by 0 bases, with 16 bases between them. Germline V gives CDR1 SGHRS, CDR2 YFSETQ. The CDR3 DNA reads as TGCGCCAGCAGCTTACTTAGCGCAACCTTTAGCACAGATACGCAGTATTTT. It is translated as CASSLLSATFSTDTQYF.

This clonotype was seen repeatedly, ten times or more. V and J are TRBV4-2 and TRBJ2-3; D is undetermined. Trimming cost V 0 bases and J 6 bases, with 4 bases left between them. Germline values: CDR1 LGHNA, CDR2 YNFKEQ. The CDR3 extends over 12 amino acids. DNA of the CDR3: TGTGCCAGCAGCCAAGATGGGGATACGCAGTATTTT. Residues: CASSQDGDTQYF.

This clonotype was detected only a few times. The V gene is TRBV6-2 or TRBV6-3, the J gene TRBJ1-5, with D perhaps matching TRBD1 (5 bases). The CDR3 runs to 17 residues. Trimming removed 2 bases at V and 3 bases at J, with 17 bases between. Germline V CDR1 and CDR2: MNHEY, SVGEGT. Here the CDR3 reads CASSYDMRGDNNQPQHF. The CDR3 nucleotides are TGTGCCAGCAGTTACGACATGCGAGGGGATAACAATCAGCCCCAGCATTTT.

This clonotype has more than one count but fewer than ten. The chain uses TRBV18 and TRBJ2-1; 8 bases match TRBD2. From germline, CDR1 is KGHSH and CDR2 LQKENI. The V segment lost 7 bases and the J segment 3 bases; nucleotides outside the gene matches: 5. This CDR3 region has 14 residues. The CDR3 coding sequence is TGTGCCAGCTACCTAGCGGGTTTCTACAATGAGCAGTTCTTC. Amino acids: CASYLAGFYNEQFF. The entire variable domain, with the rest obtained from reference TRBV18 and TRBJ2-1, is as follows: NAGVMQNPRHLVRRRGQEARLRCSPMKGHSHVYWYRQLPEEGLKFMVYLQKENIIDESGMPKERFSAEFPKEGPSILRIQQVVRGDSAAYFCASYLAGFYNEQFFGPGTRLTVL.

This clonotype was seen at least ten times. The chain recombines TRBV10-3 with TRBJ2-3; D gene unclear. V lost 5 bases and J 1 base, leaving 4 bases between the germline ends. This CDR3 has 12 residues. CDR1 is ENHRY and CDR2 is SYGVKD in the germline V gene. CDR3 nucleotide sequence: TGTGCCATCAGTCAGGGCACAGATACGCAGTATTTT. Its translation is CAISQGTDTQYF.

This clonotype has a count of ten or more. The gene calls are TRBV4-3 and TRBJ2-5; TRBD1 matches at 9 bases. Germline values: CDR1 LGHNA, CDR2 YSLEER. With 0 bases clipped from V and 5 bases from J, the junction kept 10 bases outside the gene matches. The CDR3 spans 17 residues. CDR3: CASSQDVDRGALETQYF. The CDR3 bases are TGCGCCAGCAGCCAAGACGTGGACAGGGGCGCGTTGGAGACCCAGTACTTC.

There are many counts of this clonotype. The V gene is TRBV10-1, the J gene TRBJ2-3; no clear D. Per germline, CDR1 WNHNN and CDR2 SYGVQD (reference sequence). The CDR3 totals 11 residues. Trimming took 4 bases from V and 8 from J, leaving 7 bases between them. The CDR3 DNA reads TGCGCCAGCAGTGGAATTGGTACGCAGTATTTT. Translated, it gives CASSGIGTQYF.

A word on this clonotype: A much larger clonotype is one base distant, so this may be a read error. The CDR3 protein is CAVGFRDRENEQFF. The CDR3 bases are TGTGCAGTGGGATTCCGGGACAGGGAAAATGAGCAGTTCTTC. The V gene is TRBV7-7, the J gene TRBJ2-1; 9 nucleotides align to TRBD1. Germline values: CDR1 SSHAT, CDR2 FNYEAQ (reference sequence). The CDR3 totals 14 residues.

This clonotype was seen ten or more times. The chain carries TRBV19 and TRBJ2-5; D is possibly TRBD1 or TRBD2 (5 bases each). Per germline, CDR1 LNHDA and CDR2 SQIVND (reference sequence). This CDR3 has 14 amino acids. V was clipped by 3 bases and J by 13 bases, with 21 bases between them. The CDR3 region has the DNA TGTGCCAGTAGTATCGACAACGGGGACCGCCCGGTGTACTTC. This encodes CASSIDNGDRPVYF.

This CDR3 is CLGFSQEGYGTGELFF. The CDR3 DNA is TGTTTAGGTTTTAGTCAGGAAGGGTATGGTACCGGGGAGCTGTTTTTT. V and J are TRBV27 and TRBJ2-2; D is unclear. The length of the CDR3 is 16 residues. Looked up from germline, CDR1 is MNHEY and CDR2 is SMNVEV (reference sequence).

This clonotype was seen ten or more times. This sequence joins TRBV4-1 and TRBJ2-4; D could derive from TRBD1 or TRBD2 (5 bases each). The V gene's germline CDR1 is MGHRA and CDR2 YSYEKL. Deletions cut 3 bases from V and 1 base from J, with 16 bases between. CDR3 length equals 17 residues. The CDR3 DNA is TGCGCCAGCAGCCATTTGGTCGGGGCCGGGGCCAAAAACATTCAGTACTTC. This gives the protein CASSHLVGAGAKNIQYF.

This clonotype occurred many times. J is TRBJ2-3 and V is TRBV4-1; either TRBD1 or TRBD2 may fit D (5 bases each). V was cut by 5 bases and J by 5 bases, with 17 bases left in between. The germline V gene has CDR1 MGHRA and CDR2 YSYEKL. This CDR3 spans 15 amino acids. The CDR3 region has the DNA TGCGCCAGCAGCACCACCGATGGGGGAATAGATACGCAGTATTTT. Translated, it gives CASSTTDGGIDTQYF.

The sample holds many counts of this clonotype. The rearrangement uses TRBV4-1 and TRBJ2-7; D is unclear. The germline V gene has CDR1 MGHRA and CDR2 YSYEKL. The CDR3 has 17 amino acids. V was pared by 0 bases and J by 4 bases, with 19 bases between. The CDR3 nucleotides read TGCGCCAGCAGCCAAGATTGGGTGCCCTCCCCGACTTACGAGCAGTACTTC. Translated: CASSQDWVPSPTYEQYF.

The sample holds many counts of this clonotype. This chain connects TRBV7-9 to TRBJ2-1; a weak D match, TRBD1 (5 bases). The CDR3 runs 11 residues. CDR1 is SEHNR and CDR2 is FQNEAQ in the germline V gene (reference sequence). Trimming cost V 7 bases and J 8 bases, with 9 bases left between them. In DNA, the CDR3 is TGTGCCAGCATAAGGGGATATGAGCAGTTCTTC. This encodes CASIRGYEQFF.

This clonotype was seen many times. The CDR3 is CASSQDPGQGIYGYTF. CDR3 in DNA: TGCGCCAGCAGCCAAGACCCGGGACAGGGAATTTATGGCTACACCTTC. The chain is built from TRBV4-3 and TRBJ1-2; 9 nucleotides align to TRBD1. The germline gives CDR1 LGHNA, CDR2 YSLEER. V dropped 0 bases and J dropped 5; count of bases not matched to a gene: 7. This CDR3 has 16 residues.

This clonotype was detected ten times or more. The chain recombines TRBV7-3 with TRBJ2-3; TRBD2 aligns across 13 bases. Trimming cost V 6 bases and J 0 bases; bases outside gene matches: 9. The germline V gene encodes CDR1 SGHTA and CDR2 FQGTGA. This CDR3 spans 18 amino acids. CDR3 DNA: TGTGCCAGCAGTAACGGACTAGCGGGGGATTCTAGCACAGATACGCAGTATTTT. It yields the protein CASSNGLAGDSSTDTQYF.

Many counts were recorded for this clonotype. This chain uses TRBV5-1 with TRBJ2-3, with D uncertain. From germline, CDR1 is SGHRS and CDR2 YFSETQ. V was trimmed by 1 base and J by 0 bases, leaving 3 bases between them. CDR3 length: 13 amino acids. Written as DNA, the CDR3 is TGCGCCAGCAGCTTGTTTAGCACAGATACGCAGTATTTT. This sequence encodes CASSLFSTDTQYF. Combining the CDR3 with reference TRBV5-1 and TRBJ2-3 gives the whole variable domain KAGVTQTPRYLIKTRGQQVTLSCSPISGHRSVSWYQQTPGQGLQFLFEYFSETQRNKGNFPGRFSGRQFSNSRSEMNVSTLELGDSALYLCASSLFSTDTQYFGPGTRLTVL.

In this sample, this clonotype turned up many times. The chain joins TRBV5-5 to TRBJ2-1; D unresolved. Trimming left V 1 base short and J 9 bases short, with 14 bases between. This CDR3 is 14 amino acids long. Germline CDR1 and CDR2: SGHKS and YYEKEE (reference sequence). The CDR3 region is CASSLLAGWPEQFF. The CDR3 region has the DNA TGTGCCAGCAGCTTGTTGGCAGGATGGCCTGAGCAGTTCTTC. The full variable domain, its missing parts supplied by reference TRBV5-5 and TRBJ2-1, is DAGVTQSPTHLIKTRGQQVTLRCSPISGHKSVSWYQQVLGQGPQFIFQYYEKEERGRGNFPDRFSARQFPNYSSELNVNALLLGDSALYLCASSLLAGWPEQFFGPGTRLTVL.